The text below deals with one T cell receptor beta chain. What it binds is not known. This record comes from a study of cytomegalovirus exposure and HLA in healthy donors. Study-level findings and limits: According to the study, 150 to 200 TCR beta chains were cytomegalovirus-associated. Later analysis showed TCR association rates varying by HLA locus, highest for DRB1 and lowest for HLA-C.

V lost 5 bases, J lost 3 bases, and 11 bases lay in between. CDR3 length equals 14 residues. The V gene's germline CDR1 is SGHAT and CDR2 FQNNGV. This PCR relied on a set of 60 Vbeta primers and 13 Jbeta primers. Sequencing used immunoSEQ multiplex PCR; TCRdb keeps in-frame clones, though not all of them. Found here are 96,000 or so clones, roughly 74% of them singletons; the top ten hold roughly 15%. The rearrangement uses TRBV11-2 and TRBJ2-4; D perhaps matches TRBD2 (6 bases). The sequencing sample was made of PBMCs. This TCR came from a woman between 65 and 79 years old in good health and CMV-seropositive. In DNA, the CDR3 is TGTGCCAGCAGCCTACGGGAGAGCAAAAACATTCAGTACTTC. This translates into CASSLRESKNIQYF. The full variable domain, rest sourced from reference TRBV11-2 and TRBJ2-4, is EAGVAQSPRYKIIEKRQSVAFWCNPISGHATLYWYQQILGQGPKLLIQFQNNGVVDDSQLPKDRFSAERLKGVDSTLKIQPAKLEDSAVYLCASSLRESKNIQYFGAGTRLSVL.